The clone carrying this TCR beta chain was detected once. Its antigen is currently unknown. UMIs and a universal primer site were added when TCR cDNA was made by 5'RACE template switching. MiXCR, applied by TCRdb to the 5' RACE reads, yields one record per CDR3 protein. The table shows almost 600,000 distinct CDR3 sequences, with approximately 12% occurring only once. This sample is part of a study of T cells after yellow fever vaccination. Study details: Low-cell-number fractions were prepared with SMART-Seq v4 Ultra Low Input.

CDR3 size: 13 residues. The germline gives CDR1 DFQATT, CDR2 SNEGSKA (reference sequence). V was shortened by 1 base and J by 3 bases, with 9 bases between the two germline ends. Notes on the study in general: The booster response re-showed most primary clones: approximately 95% CD4, almost 90% CD8.

This receptor was obtained from a man in his thirties or forties who received the YFV17D yellow fever vaccine. Specimen: PBMCs, collected on the day of the yellow fever booster vaccination. The V gene is TRBV20-1, the J gene TRBJ1-1, with D perhaps matching TRBD1 (5 bases). The CDR3 is CSARVGRYTEAFF. In DNA, the CDR3 is TGCAGTGCTAGAGTGGGGCGGTACACTGAAGCTTTCTTT.